Below, one TCR beta chain is given with its context. The antigen is undetermined. The data are from a study of shared clonotypes between healthy human individuals. Study conclusions and caveats: Larger estimated richness was generally seen in naive subsets than in memory subsets. Shared clonotypes: roughly 4.7% naive CD4, around 3.5% naive CD8, 2.3% memory CD4, approximately 0.4% memory CD8.

Each replicate PCR on the sorted subsets used about 220 ng DNA (about 30,000 T cell genomes). This table comes from immunoSEQ multiplex PCR, and its TCRdb copy is limited to in-frame clones, with some not included. This table has approximately 2.3 million clones, just over 90% appearing once. With 9 bases removed from V and 0 bases from J, the gap between germline ends came to 15 bases. This CDR3 region has 15 residues. Looked up from germline, CDR1 is WNHNN and CDR2 is SYGVQD (reference sequence). The chain is built from TRBV10-1 and TRBJ1-3; TRBD1 is a possible D gene (6 bases). The receptor's source is a man aged 18 to 35 in good health. Some clones in this sample may be carry-over from other donors' samples. The specimen was naive CD4+ T cells from PBMCs. The subset here: CD45RA+ positively selected. DNA of the CDR3: TGCGCCAGGGCTCGACAGGCCCACTCTGGAAACACCATATATTTT. As protein: CARARQAHSGNTIYF.